This passage covers 18 T cell receptor beta chains from one sample sequenced in a study of blood T cells in healthy people across ages. A second about 7 to 12 cycle PCR used barcoded and J-beta primers. Each CDR3 protein gets one entry after TCRdb re-called the 5' RACE reads with MiXCR. Here the sample spans around 1,800,000 distinct CDR3 sequences, roughly 43% being singletons. Material for sequencing was blood. Receptors were obtained from a human donor in good health.

This clonotype was observed a few times. V and J are TRBV20-1 and TRBJ2-3; 8 nucleotides line up with TRBD1. Germline loops: CDR1 DFQATT, CDR2 SNEGSKA (reference sequence). With V trimmed by 1 base and J by 6 bases, 3 bases remained unmatched. This CDR3 region has 13 residues. Here the CDR3 DNA reads TGCAGTGCTAGAGGACAGGGGAGCGATACGCAGTATTTT. Translated, it gives CSARGQGSDTQYF.

Here the CDR3 DNA reads TGCGCCAGCAGCCAAGTGGAGGGGCAGGGAGAGACCCAGTACTTC. This gives the protein CASSQVEGQGETQYF. The chain combines TRBV4-1 with TRBJ2-5, with D perhaps TRBD2 (6 bases). Germline V lookup: CDR1 MGHRA, CDR2 YSYEKL. V was pared by 1 base and J by 4 bases, with 13 bases between. CDR3 length equals 15 residues.

The rearrangement joins TRBV29-1 to TRBJ2-6; TRBD1 agrees at 9 bases. This CDR3 comprises 13 residues. The V gene end was trimmed by 4 bases and the J gene end by 9 bases; junction bases not matched to a gene: 4. CDR1 SQVTM and CDR2 ANQGSEA come from the germline V gene. This CDR3 is CSVGQGGVNVLTF. The CDR3 bases are TGCAGCGTTGGACAGGGGGGTGTCAACGTCCTGACTTTC.

This clonotype was counted only a few times. The chain recombines TRBV7-6 with TRBJ2-3; TRBD1 agrees at 10 bases. Germline CDR1 is SGHVS and CDR2 is FNYEAQ. The CDR3 is 15 amino acids. V trimming: 0 bases; J trimming: 5 bases; junction bases outside the gene matches: 2. CDR3 sequence: CASSLATGGIDTQYF. The DNA of the CDR3 is TGTGCCAGCAGCTTAGCGACAGGGGGCATAGATACGCAGTATTTT.

This clonotype was seen more than once but under ten times. The chain employs TRBV4-3 and TRBJ2-7; weak D call: TRBD2 (6 bases). V was pared by 0 bases and J by 2 bases, with 11 bases between. Germline V gives CDR1 LGHNA, CDR2 YSLEER. The CDR3 has 15 amino acids. The CDR3 protein is CASSQDQRATYEQYF. DNA for the CDR3: TGCGCCAGCAGCCAAGACCAGCGGGCGACCTACGAGCAGTACTTC.

This clonotype was seen more than once but under ten times. The chain combines TRBV7-2 with TRBJ2-1; no clear D. The germline CDR1 and CDR2 sequences are SGHTA and FQGNSA. The V gene lost 1 base and the J gene lost 2 bases, with 12 bases spanning the gap. The CDR3 spans 16 residues. CDR3 DNA: TGTGCCAGCAGCTTAGGAGTTAGTCCCACCTACAATGAGCAGTTCTTC. Its translation: CASSLGVSPTYNEQFF.

The V gene is TRBV7-3, the J gene TRBJ2-4; D ambiguous. The DNA end is a closer match to TRBJ2-5, so the J assignment may be wrong. Per the germline V gene, CDR1 is SGHTA and CDR2 is FQGTGA. The CDR3 runs 13 residues. The CDR3 spells CASSPVEEETQYF. The CDR3 region has the DNA TGTGCCAGCAGCCCAGTCGAGGAAGAGACCCAGTACTTC.

Regarding this clonotype: With a much larger clone just one base away, this may be a read error. The chain is built from TRBV29-1 and TRBJ2-5; perhaps TRBD1 as D (5 bases). The CDR3 consists of 12 residues. Per germline, CDR1 SQVTM and CDR2 ANQGSEA. With 6 bases removed from V and 2 bases from J, the gap between germline ends came to 10 bases. CDR3 in DNA: TGCAGCGTGAAACGACAGCAAGAGACCCAGTACTTC. It codes for CSVKRQQETQYF.

This clonotype has a handful of counts. The genes are TRBV6-5 and TRBJ1-1; no firm D call. The germline V and J ends were trimmed by 2 bases and 2 bases, with 18 bases remaining between them. CDR3 length equals 17 residues. Germline CDR1 MNHEY, CDR2 SVGAGI. The CDR3 sequence is CASSYGWSPTPNTEAFF. The CDR3 region has the DNA TGTGCCAGCAGTTACGGGTGGTCCCCCACACCTAACACTGAAGCTTTCTTT.

J is TRBJ1-2 and V is TRBV24-1; possibly TRBD1 for D (6 bases). Germline V gene sequence: CDR1 KGHDR, CDR2 SFDVKD. The CDR3 is 13 amino acids. Trimming left V 9 bases short and J 8 bases short, with 18 bases between. In DNA, the CDR3 is TGTGCCACCGCCCTCGGAGGGGGTAGAGGCTACACCTTC. Translated: CATALGGGRGYTF.

This clonotype has only a few counts. The chain uses TRBV12-5 and TRBJ2-1; tentatively, D is TRBD1 (5 bases). This CDR3 is built from 12 residues. Germline CDR1 and CDR2: LGHNT and FRNRAP. The V end was cut by 2 bases, the J end by 9 bases, with 8 bases between. Written as DNA, the CDR3 is TGTGCTAGTGGTTTGAAGGGGATTGAGCAGTTCTTC. Protein: CASGLKGIEQFF.

This clonotype was counted only a few times. This chain links TRBV27 with TRBJ2-7, with 8 bases matching TRBD1. J gave up 5 bases and V 2 bases, and 8 bases lay outside the gene matches. This CDR3 is 15 amino acids long. Germline V lookup: CDR1 MNHEY, CDR2 SMNVEV (reference sequence). The CDR3, as DNA: TGTGCCAGCAGTTTACTGAGCGACAGGGGCAACGAGCAGTACTTC. It yields the protein CASSLLSDRGNEQYF.

This clonotype was counted ten times or more. The chain has TRBV29-1 and TRBJ2-5, with 14 bases aligning to TRBD2. The germline CDR1 and CDR2 sequences are SQVTM and ANQGSEA. The CDR3 spans 16 residues. V was pared by 6 bases and J by 5 bases, with 11 bases of the junction left unmatched. The CDR3 DNA is TGCAGCGTCCGCGGGACTAGCGGGGGCGACGGGGAGACCCAGTACTTC. Protein: CSVRGTSGGDGETQYF.

This clonotype was observed a few times. The J gene is TRBJ2-4, the V gene TRBV28, with D unclear. Germline loops: CDR1 MDHEN, CDR2 SYDVKM. CDR3 length: 13 residues. The V gene lost 1 base and the J gene lost 7 bases, with 8 bases spanning the gap. The CDR3 loop is CASSLFGVNIQYF. Here the CDR3 DNA reads TGTGCCAGCAGTTTATTTGGGGTTAACATTCAGTACTTC. The full variable domain, rest sourced from reference TRBV28 and TRBJ2-4, is DVKVTQSSRYLVKRTGEKVFLECVQDMDHENMFWYRQDPGLGLRLIYFSYDVKMKEKGDIPEGYSVSREKKERFSLILESASTNQTSMYLCASSLFGVNIQYFGAGTRLSVL.

The genes are TRBV15 and TRBJ2-7; possibly TRBD2 for D (5 bases). Germline V lookup: CDR1 LNHNV, CDR2 YYDKDF (reference sequence). CDR3 length: 13 amino acids. The ends were cut back, 6 bases at V and 0 bases at J, with 9 bases in the middle. The CDR3: CATSGLDSYEQYF. The CDR3 DNA reads as TGTGCCACCAGTGGACTCGACTCCTACGAGCAGTACTTC.

This clonotype was observed a few times. This chain connects TRBV20-1 to TRBJ2-1; TRBD2 matches 13 bases. Germline values: CDR1 DFQATT, CDR2 SNEGSKA (reference sequence). This CDR3 contains 17 residues. Trimming took 0 bases from V and 2 from J; bases not matched to a gene: 4. CDR3 nucleotide sequence: TGCAGTGCTAGAGATCGAACTAGCGGGGGGGCCTACAATGAGCAGTTCTTC. Its protein product is CSARDRTSGGAYNEQFF.

This clonotype has only a few counts. The V gene is TRBV6-6, the J gene TRBJ2-1, with TRBD2 as a possible D gene (5 bases). The V end was cut by 4 bases, the J end by 13 bases, with 14 bases between. Germline V gives CDR1 MNHNY, CDR2 SVGAGI (reference sequence). The CDR3 totals 12 residues. CDR3 amino acids: CASSSQDSQQFF. CDR3 coding DNA: TGTGCCAGCAGTTCCCAGGACTCCCAACAGTTCTTC.

The V gene is TRBV7-9, the J gene TRBJ2-1, with 7 bases aligning to TRBD1. The length of the CDR3 is 16 residues. Germline V gene lookup returns CDR1 SEHNR and CDR2 FQNEAQ (reference sequence). The V gene end was trimmed by 7 bases and the J gene end by 2 bases; junction bases not matched to a gene: 11. The CDR3 loop reads CASTASEQGAYNEQFF. The CDR3 nucleotides read TGTGCCAGCACCGCCTCGGAGCAGGGGGCCTACAATGAGCAGTTCTTC.